This T cell receptor beta chain was captured by sequencing in a study of beta chain features in type 1 diabetes. The study, taken as a whole, reports: Among patients with Type 1 diabetes, TCRB CDR3s were moderately but significantly shorter in every one of the four CD4+ subsets.

This clone has just a few counts. The target antigen is unknown. The CDR3 length is 16 residues. V shed 5 bases, J shed 1 base, and the junction held 7 bases outside the gene matches. The germline V gene has CDR1 LNHDA and CDR2 SQIVND (reference sequence). Expressed TCRB transcripts were sequenced because the isolated RNA had all been reverse transcribed beforehand. The repertoire was sequenced with immunoSEQ multiplex PCR; TCRdb's copy has only in-frame clones and lacks some. Of 500,000 to 850,000 clones detected, over 11% appear once; the ten largest clones hold 0.035% to 0.045%. The source material was naive CD4+ T cells from blood. This sequence was found in a man younger than 35 with type 1 diabetes. The chain joins TRBV19 to TRBJ2-5, with 10 bases aligning to TRBD1. The CDR3 bases are TGTGCCAGTAGTGACTGGGACAGGGGAAGCCAAGAGACCCAGTACTTC. This gives the protein CASSDWDRGSQETQYF.